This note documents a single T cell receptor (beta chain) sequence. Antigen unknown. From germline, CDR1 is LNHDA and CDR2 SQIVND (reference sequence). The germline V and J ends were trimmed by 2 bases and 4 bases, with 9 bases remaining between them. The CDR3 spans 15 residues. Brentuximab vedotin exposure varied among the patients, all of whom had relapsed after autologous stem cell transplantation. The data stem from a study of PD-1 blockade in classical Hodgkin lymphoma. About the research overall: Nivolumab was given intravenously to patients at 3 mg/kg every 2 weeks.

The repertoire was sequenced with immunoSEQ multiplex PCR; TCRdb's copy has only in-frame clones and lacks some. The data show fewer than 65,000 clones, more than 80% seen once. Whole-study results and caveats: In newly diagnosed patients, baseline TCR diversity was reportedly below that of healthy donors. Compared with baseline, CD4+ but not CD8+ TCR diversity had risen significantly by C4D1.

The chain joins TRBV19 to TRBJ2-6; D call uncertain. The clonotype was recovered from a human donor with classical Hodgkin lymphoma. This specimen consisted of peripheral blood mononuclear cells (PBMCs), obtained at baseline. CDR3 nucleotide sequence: TGTGCCAGTAGTATATCGGTAAGAGGGGCCAACGTCCTGACTTTC. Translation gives CASSISVRGANVLTF.